This T cell receptor beta chain was sequenced for a study of blood T cell repertoires in COVID-19. Sequenced by immunoSEQ multiplex PCR; TCRdb stores in-frame clones only, minus some. The sample lists approximately 160,000 clones; around 87% were seen once. Germline V gene sequence: CDR1 SEHNR, CDR2 FQNEAQ (reference sequence). The CDR3 runs to 14 residues. Trimming took off 5 bases at V and 1 base at J, with 9 bases between the two ends. Sequenced material: peripheral blood. V is TRBV7-9 and J is TRBJ1-5; tentatively, D is TRBD1 (6 bases). The sequence was collected from a man between 60 and 75 years old with COVID-19, enrolled during active disease. The CDR3 loop reads CASSLTGSNQPQHF. The CDR3 DNA reads TGTGCCAGCAGCCTAACAGGGAGCAATCAGCCCCAGCATTTT.